A selection of T cell receptor beta chains follows, all from one sample in a study of T cells in localized non-small cell lung cancer. TCRdb's table, derived via immunoSEQ multiplex PCR, lists solely in-frame clones and lacks some. The sample yields 64,000 or so clones, roughly 90% seen once. Here the sequenced sample was peripheral blood, taken before any cancer treatment. Receptors originate from a woman aged 40-75 years with stage I lung adenocarcinoma. Each CDR3 is given with its conserved first and last residue. The D gene is left open where the match is weak. For some rows the clone size is stated as once, few or many, or as a class when expanded; others skip it.

size: .
V: TRBV2
length: 14
J: TRBJ1-2
D: .
CDR3: CASSEAMTSGGYTF
DNA: TGTGCCAGCAGTGAAGCGATGACCTCGGGGGGCTACACCTTC

size: .
V: TRBV5-6
length: 14
J: TRBJ2-1
D: TRBD2
CDR3: CASSPGGRAHEQFF
DNA: TGTGCCAGCAGCCCCGGTGGGAGGGCCCATGAGCAGTTCTTC

size: .
V: TRBV7-3
length: 15
J: TRBJ2-5
D: .
CDR3: CASSLTPGYQETQYF
DNA: TGTGCCAGCAGCTTAACTCCCGGATACCAAGAGACCCAGTACTTC

size: .
V: TRBV30
length: 11
J: TRBJ2-7
D: .
CDR3: CAWMLDYEQYF
DNA: TGTGCCTGGATGCTCGACTACGAGCAGTACTTC

size: .
V: TRBV19
length: 11
J: TRBJ2-1
D: .
CDR3: CASGLYNEQFF
DNA: TGTGCCAGCGGACTGTACAATGAGCAGTTCTTC

size: .
V: TRBV9
length: 13
J: TRBJ1-4
D: .
CDR3: CASSVASNEKLFF
DNA: TGTGCCAGCAGCGTAGCCAGTAATGAAAAACTGTTTTTT

size: .
V: TRBV18
length: 14
J: TRBJ2-1
D: TRBD2
CDR3: CASSPGLADNEQFF
DNA: TGTGCCAGCTCACCAGGGCTAGCGGACAATGAGCAGTTCTTC

size: .
V: TRBV19
length: 15
J: TRBJ1-1
D: .
CDR3: CASSILSSLNTEAFF
DNA: TGTGCCAGTAGTATTTTGTCCAGCCTGAACACTGAAGCTTTCTTT

size: few
V: TRBV6-5
length: 15
J: TRBJ1-6
D: .
CDR3: CASSYSTSSYSPLHF
DNA: TGTGCCAGCAGTTACTCGACCAGCTCCTATTCACCCCTCCACTTT

size: .
V: TRBV27
length: 14
J: TRBJ1-1
D: .
CDR3: CASSSFRLNTEAFF
DNA: TGTGCCAGCAGTAGTTTCAGGTTGAACACTGAAGCTTTCTTT

size: .
V: TRBV6-1
length: 11
J: TRBJ1-1
D: TRBD1
CDR3: CALQGGTEAFF
DNA: TGTGCCCTACAGGGGGGCACTGAAGCTTTCTTT

size: few
V: TRBV14
length: 15
J: TRBJ1-2
D: .
CDR3: CASSQGEQGSYGYTF
DNA: TGTGCCAGCAGCCAAGGTGAACAGGGCTCCTATGGCTACACCTTC

size: .
V: TRBV29-1
length: 10
J: TRBJ2-7
D: .
CDR3: CSVKDYEQYF
DNA: TGCAGCGTTAAGGACTACGAGCAGTACTTC

size: .
V: TRBV18
length: 15
J: TRBJ1-1
D: .
CDR3: CASSPRLEGDTEAFF
DNA: TGTGCCAGCTCACCACGCTTGGAGGGAGACACTGAAGCTTTCTTT

size: few
V: TRBV28
length: 13
J: TRBJ1-5
D: .
CDR3: CASSPPGNQPQHF
DNA: TGTGCCAGCAGTCCCCCCGGCAATCAGCCCCAGCATTTT

size: .
V: TRBV19
length: 14
J: TRBJ2-5
D: TRBD2
CDR3: CASSHREGQETQYF
DNA: TGTGCCAGTAGTCACCGGGAGGGGCAAGAGACCCAGTACTTC

size: .
V: TRBV15
length: 13
J: TRBJ1-2
D: .
CDR3: CATSIGQGYGYTF
DNA: TGTGCCACCAGCATTGGTCAGGGTTATGGCTACACCTTC

size: .
V: TRBV11-2
length: 15
J: TRBJ1-2
D: .
CDR3: CASSVVGGWSYGYTF
DNA: TGTGCCAGCAGCGTGGTTGGTGGTTGGAGCTATGGCTACACCTTC

size: .
V: TRBV5-6
length: 13
J: TRBJ2-1
D: TRBD2
CDR3: CASSYLAGNEQFF
DNA: TGTGCCAGCAGCTATCTAGCGGGCAATGAGCAGTTCTTC

size: .
V: TRBV27
length: 14
J: TRBJ1-4
D: .
CDR3: CASSLSPTNEKLFF
DNA: TGTGCCAGCAGTTTATCCCCAACTAATGAAAAACTGTTTTTT

size: .
V: TRBV9
length: 14
J: TRBJ1-4
D: .
CDR3: CASSVGDANEKLFF
DNA: TGTGCCAGCAGCGTAGGGGATGCTAATGAAAAACTGTTTTTT

size: once
V: TRBV4-3
length: 15
J: TRBJ1-3
D: .
CDR3: CASSPSVSSGNTIYF
DNA: TGCGCCAGCAGCCCATCTGTTTCCTCTGGAAACACCATATATTTT

size: .
V: TRBV11-2
length: 15
J: TRBJ2-3
D: TRBD2
CDR3: CASSLTLAGGDTQYF
DNA: TGTGCCAGCAGCTTAACGCTAGCGGGGGGCGATACGCAGTATTTT

size: .
V: TRBV5-8
length: 16
J: TRBJ1-5
D: .
CDR3: CASSSLGAGGNQPQHF
DNA: TGTGCCAGCAGCTCATTGGGGGCTGGGGGCAATCAGCCCCAGCATTTT

size: .
V: TRBV19
length: 13
J: TRBJ2-1
D: .
CDR3: CASSVRASNEQFF
DNA: TGTGCCAGTAGCGTTAGGGCTAGTAATGAGCAGTTCTTC

size: .
V: TRBV7-9
length: 12
J: TRBJ2-3
D: .
CDR3: CASSQLGDTQYF
DNA: TGTGCCAGCAGCCAACTAGGGGACACGCAGTATTTT

size: .
V: TRBV29-1
length: 17
J: TRBJ2-5
D: TRBD2
CDR3: CSAPDRLAGDFRETQYF
DNA: TGCAGCGCCCCCGACCGGCTAGCGGGAGATTTCCGAGAGACCCAGTACTTC

size: .
V: TRBV7-8
length: 14
J: TRBJ2-7
D: .
CDR3: CASSLGWGAYEQYF
DNA: TGTGCCAGCAGCCTGGGGTGGGGGGCCTACGAGCAGTACTTC

size: .
V: TRBV20-1
length: 11
J: TRBJ2-7
D: .
CDR3: CSASPIREQYF
DNA: TGCAGTGCTTCACCGATCCGGGAGCAGTACTTC

size: .
V: TRBV10-3
length: 14
J: TRBJ1-2
D: TRBD1
CDR3: CAIRPGGTNYGYTF
DNA: TGTGCCATCCGCCCAGGGGGCACTAACTATGGCTACACCTTC

size: .
V: TRBV4-3
length: 16
J: TRBJ2-7
D: TRBD1
CDR3: CASSRGQGAGEYEQYF
DNA: TGCGCCAGCAGCCGGGGACAGGGGGCGGGCGAATACGAGCAGTACTTC

size: once
V: TRBV28
length: 14
J: TRBJ1-2
D: TRBD1
CDR3: CASSRRGTVYGYTF
DNA: TGTGCCAGCAGTCGTCGTGGGACAGTATATGGCTACACCTTC

size: .
V: TRBV7-2
length: 16
J: TRBJ2-3
D: .
CDR3: CASSVKIRELTDTQYF
DNA: TGTGCCAGCAGCGTTAAGATCAGGGAGCTAACAGATACGCAGTATTTT

size: .
V: TRBV5-8
length: 14
J: TRBJ1-5
D: .
CDR3: CASSLRPRNQPQHF
DNA: TGTGCCAGCAGCTTACGACCCCGCAATCAGCCCCAGCATTTT

size: .
V: TRBV19
length: 13
J: TRBJ1-5
D: .
CDR3: CASNDRSGQPQHF
DNA: TGTGCCAGTAACGACAGGAGCGGTCAGCCCCAGCATTTT

size: .
V: TRBV4-3
length: 19
J: TRBJ2-2
D: .
CDR3: CASRPRRPVGGSGTGELFF
DNA: TGCGCCAGCCGACCAAGGAGACCCGTTGGGGGTTCGGGCACCGGGGAGCTGTTTTTT

size: .
V: TRBV10-2
length: 12
J: TRBJ2-7
D: TRBD2
CDR3: CASSTGLGEQYF
DNA: TGCGCCAGCAGTACTGGACTAGGCGAGCAGTACTTC

size: once
V: TRBV28
length: 15
J: TRBJ1-5
D: TRBD1
CDR3: CASTKGGGNFEPQHF
DNA: TGTGCCAGCACCAAGGGAGGGGGCAATTTCGAGCCCCAGCATTTT

size: .
V: TRBV27
length: 14
J: TRBJ2-1
D: .
CDR3: CASSLTGTFNEQFF
DNA: TGTGCCAGCAGTTTAACCGGGACCTTCAATGAGCAGTTCTTC

size: .
V: TRBV7-8
length: 13
J: TRBJ1-1
D: .
CDR3: CASSLALPHEAFF
DNA: TGTGCCAGCAGCTTAGCCCTACCGCATGAAGCTTTCTTT

size: few
V: TRBV30
length: 12
J: TRBJ1-3
D: .
CDR3: CAWSVHRNTIYF
DNA: TGTGCCTGGAGTGTCCACAGAAACACCATATATTTT

size: .
V: TRBV7-2
length: 17
J: TRBJ1-3
D: .
CDR3: CASSIDSRLISGNTIYF
DNA: TGTGCCAGCAGCATCGACAGCCGCCTTATCTCTGGAAACACCATATATTTT

size: once
V: TRBV9
length: 12
J: TRBJ2-3
D: TRBD1
CDR3: CASSETGHTQYF
DNA: TGTGCCAGCAGCGAGACAGGGCATACGCAGTATTTT

size: .
V: TRBV10-2
length: 14
J: TRBJ2-7
D: .
CDR3: CASRGGLYSYEQYF
DNA: TGCGCCAGCAGGGGGGGACTGTACTCCTACGAGCAGTACTTC

size: .
V: TRBV19
length: 13
J: TRBJ1-5
D: .
CDR3: CASSRGASQPQHF
DNA: TGTGCCAGTAGTCGGGGAGCCAGTCAGCCCCAGCATTTT

size: .
V: TRBV6-5
length: 15
J: TRBJ1-4
D: TRBD1
CDR3: CASSVAGGPNEKLFF
DNA: TGTGCCAGCAGCGTGGCAGGGGGACCTAATGAAAAACTGTTTTTT

size: once
V: TRBV28
length: 14
J: TRBJ1-2
D: TRBD1
CDR3: CASRTGQGLRGYTF
DNA: TGTGCCAGCAGGACCGGACAGGGACTTCGGGGCTACACCTTC

size: .
V: TRBV20-1
length: 11
J: TRBJ1-2
D: .
CDR3: CSLQRGYGYTF
DNA: TGCAGTCTCCAAAGGGGCTATGGCTACACCTTC

size: .
V: TRBV5-1
length: 15
J: TRBJ2-2
D: .
CDR3: CASSLYDPNTGELFF
DNA: TGCGCCAGCAGCTTGTATGATCCCAACACCGGGGAGCTGTTTTTT